This TCR beta chain was profiled in a study of cytotoxic CD8 clonotypes in ibrutinib-treated CLL. Study in general: Response samples were taken after a median of about 12 months on treatment, range 6 to 36. Study-level results: Clonality showed a rise at ibrutinib response that reversed toward baseline at progression. Baseline clonality, above age-matched healthy donor levels, tracked circulating CD8+ T-cell counts.

V was trimmed by 3 bases and J by 3 bases, leaving 11 bases between them. The CDR3 has 14 amino acids. The V gene's germline CDR1 is SGHAT and CDR2 FQNNGV. Profiled with immunoSEQ multiplex PCR; TCRdb holds only in-frame clones, not every one. This sample has about 30,000 clones, with less than 75% found just once. As regards this clone: Antigen specificity is unknown.

Frozen PBMC stocks contributed 2 to 2.5 micrograms of genomic DNA to the TCR beta libraries. The material sequenced was PBMCs, taken before ibrutinib treatment. This receptor was identified in a human donor with chronic lymphocytic leukemia. The chain couples TRBV11-2 to TRBJ1-1; possible D gene TRBD1, 5 bases. The DNA of the CDR3 is TGTGCCAGCAGCTTGGGGGTACTCGACACTGAAGCTTTCTTT. It is translated as CASSLGVLDTEAFF.